The 18 T cell receptor beta chains in this list originate from one sample, sequenced in a study of cytomegalovirus exposure and HLA in healthy donors. Use of 60 Vbeta and 13 Jbeta primers characterized the PCR. Assay: immunoSEQ multiplex PCR; the TCRdb copy retains only in-frame clones and omits some. Counted here are approximately 170,000 clones, approximately 77% occurring once; the ten biggest clones make up about 1.5%. The specimen sequenced was PBMCs. The origin of the receptors is a male donor in good health and CMV-seronegative.

This sequence joins TRBV7-3 and TRBJ2-3; 7 bases line up with TRBD2. V lost 5 bases to trimming and J lost 0 bases; unmatched junction nucleotides: 5. Germline V gene data show CDR1 as SGHTA and CDR2 as FQGTGA. This CDR3 contains 15 residues. The CDR3 loop is CASSRRGGSTDTQYF. The CDR3 DNA reads TGTGCCAGCAGCCGTCGCGGGGGAAGCACAGATACGCAGTATTTT. The full variable domain, in which reference TRBV7-3 and TRBJ2-3 provide the parts outside the CDR3, is GAGVSQTPSNKVTEKGKYVELRCDPISGHTALYWYRQSLGQGPEFLIYFQGTGAADDSGLPNDRFFAVRPEGSVSTLKIQRTERGDSAVYLCASSRRGGSTDTQYFGPGTRLTVL.

This clone was seen a single time. The V call is TRBV4-2, the J call TRBJ1-4; 8 bases agree with TRBD1. The CDR3 is 19 residues long. The V gene end was trimmed by 0 bases and the J gene end by 6 bases; junction bases not matched to a gene: 15. Germline values: CDR1 LGHNA, CDR2 YNFKEQ. CDR3 bases: TGTGCCAGCAGCCAAGATAGGATGATTTCTCAGGGGGCGTATGAAAAACTGTTTTTT. This sequence encodes CASSQDRMISQGAYEKLFF.

This clone was detected only once. V usage is TRBV28 and J usage is TRBJ1-3; D is unclear. Per the germline V gene, CDR1 is MDHEN and CDR2 is SYDVKM. Trimming pared 2 bases from V and 7 bases from J, leaving 6 bases between. This CDR3 spans 12 amino acids. CDR3 loop: CASSLLRNTIYF. In DNA form, the CDR3 reads TGTGCCAGCAGTTTACTGCGGAACACCATATATTTT.

The chain has TRBV29-1 and TRBJ2-2; D perhaps matches TRBD2 (7 bases). Germline values: CDR1 SQVTM, CDR2 ANQGSEA. V lost 5 bases and J 4 bases, leaving 14 bases between the germline ends. CDR3 length: 14 residues. The CDR3 is CSVLTGGGTGELFF. In nucleotides, the CDR3 is TGCAGCGTTTTGACGGGGGGCGGCACCGGGGAGCTGTTTTTT.

The chain is built from TRBV11-2 and TRBJ2-3; 9 bases agree with TRBD2. CDR1 SGHAT and CDR2 FQNNGV come from the germline V gene. V gave up 7 bases and J gave up 0 bases; unmatched junction bases: 5. CDR3 length: 15 residues. The CDR3 DNA follows: TGTGCCAGCATCCCTAGCGGGGTAAGCACAGATACGCAGTATTTT. Amino acid sequence: CASIPSGVSTDTQYF.

V gene TRBV15 combines with J gene TRBJ2-4; TRBD2 aligns across 14 bases. CDR3 length: 19 residues. Germline V gives CDR1 LNHNV, CDR2 YYDKDF (reference sequence). V shed 1 base and J 2 bases; nucleotides not matched to a gene: 7. In DNA form, the CDR3 reads TGTGCCACCAGCAGAGTGGGGACTAGCGGGAGACTTACCAAAAACATTCAGTACTTC. Its protein is CATSRVGTSGRLTKNIQYF.

The rearrangement uses TRBV28 and TRBJ1-4, with TRBD1 identical over 10 bases. Germline V gene lookup returns CDR1 MDHEN and CDR2 SYDVKM. This CDR3 has 15 residues. The V gene end was trimmed by 9 bases and the J gene end by 4 bases; junction bases not matched to a gene: 8. This chain's CDR3 is CASHPGQGNNEKLFF. Written as DNA, the CDR3 is TGTGCCAGTCATCCGGGACAGGGGAATAATGAAAAACTGTTTTTT.

This clone was observed once. J is TRBJ2-2 and V is TRBV19; a weak D match, TRBD2 (5 bases). Per germline, CDR1 LNHDA and CDR2 SQIVND (reference sequence). Deletions cut 3 bases from V and 5 bases from J, with 10 bases between. The CDR3 consists of 14 residues. In DNA form, the CDR3 reads TGTGCCAGTAGTATTCCGGGGTGGACCGGGGAGCTGTTTTTT. Translation gives CASSIPGWTGELFF. The full variable domain, completed using reference TRBV19 and TRBJ2-2, is DGGITQSPKYLFRKEGQNVTLSCEQNLNHDAMYWYRQDPGQGLRLIYYSQIVNDFQKGDIAEGYSVSREKKESFPLTVTSAQKNPTAFYLCASSIPGWTGELFFGEGSRLTVL.

This chain joins TRBV9 and TRBJ1-4; tentative D call: TRBD1 (5 bases). Germline loops: CDR1 SGDLS, CDR2 YYNGEE. CDR3 size: 12 residues. Trimming pared 7 bases from V and 8 bases from J, leaving 12 bases between. The CDR3 sequence: CASRGGDEKLFF. The CDR3 DNA follows: TGTGCCAGCCGGGGGGGAGACGAAAAACTGTTTTTT.

The chain employs TRBV6-5 and TRBJ2-1; a weak D match, TRBD2 (5 bases). The CDR3 is 13 amino acids. From germline, CDR1 is MNHEY and CDR2 SVGAGI. V was clipped by 0 bases and J by 10 bases, with 10 bases between them. CDR3 protein: CASSYSLAAEQFF. The CDR3 DNA reads TGTGCCAGCAGTTACTCGCTAGCCGCGGAGCAGTTCTTC.

The chain combines TRBV10-3 with TRBJ1-1; D might be TRBD1 (5 bases). V shed 3 bases and J shed 7 bases, with 15 bases lying between them. The CDR3 runs 14 residues. CDR1 and CDR2 (germline): ENHRY, SYGVKD. The CDR3 region is CAISDFPGRLEAFF. In nucleotides, the CDR3 is TGTGCCATCAGTGATTTTCCAGGGCGCCTTGAAGCTTTCTTT.

The chain is built from TRBV5-5 and TRBJ1-1, with D tentatively TRBD1 (5 bases). The CDR3 has 14 residues. Germline V gives CDR1 SGHKS, CDR2 YYEKEE (reference sequence). Trimming left V 3 bases short and J 2 bases short, with 11 bases between. This CDR3 is CASSSDSYNTEAFF. The CDR3 DNA reads TGTGCCAGCAGCTCCGACAGCTATAACACTGAAGCTTTCTTT.

This chain connects TRBV5-4 to TRBJ2-5; perhaps TRBD2 as D (6 bases). V lost 0 bases, J lost 5 bases, and 20 bases lay in between. Germline values: CDR1 SGHNT, CDR2 YYREEE (reference sequence). This CDR3 contains 17 residues. In DNA form, the CDR3 reads TGTGCCAGCAGCTTGGGGAGGGGACGGTTAACCAGTGAGACCCAGTACTTC. The encoded protein is CASSLGRGRLTSETQYF.

The V call is TRBV19, the J call TRBJ1-6, with TRBD1 identical over 10 bases. CDR3 length equals 17 residues. CDR1 is LNHDA and CDR2 is SQIVND in the germline V gene (reference sequence). After removal of 3 bases from V and 2 bases from J, the junction contained 4 bases not matched to a gene. The CDR3 nucleotides are TGTGCCAGTAGTATCCGGGACAGGGGAACCTATAATTCACCCCTCCACTTT. It specifies CASSIRDRGTYNSPLHF.

The chain is built from TRBV11-3 and TRBJ2-2; 11 bases map to TRBD2. This CDR3 comprises 15 residues. Germline values: CDR1 SGHNT, CDR2 YENEEA. V was pared by 2 bases and J by 5 bases, with 1 base of the junction left unmatched. The CDR3 here is CASSLRLAGTGELFF. The CDR3 DNA reads as TGTGCCAGCAGCTTACGACTAGCGGGAACCGGGGAGCTGTTTTTT. Variable domain in full (rest from reference TRBV11-3 and TRBJ2-2): EAGVVQSPRYKIIEKKQPVAFWCNPISGHNTLYWYLQNLGQGPELLIRYENEEAVDDSQLPKDRFSAERLKGVDSTLKIQPAELGDSAVYLCASSLRLAGTGELFFGEGSRLTVL.

The rearrangement links TRBV18 to TRBJ1-6; TRBD1 matches at 7 bases. V dropped 4 bases and J dropped 9; count of bases not matched to a gene: 9. CDR1 KGHSH and CDR2 LQKENI come from the germline V gene. The CDR3 sequence is 15 residues long. CDR3 loop: CASSLPGQMTSPLHF. The CDR3 DNA is TGTGCCAGCTCACTACCGGGACAGATGACTTCACCCCTCCACTTT.

The chain combines TRBV7-2 with TRBJ1-1, with a weak D call TRBD1 (6 bases). The V gene's germline CDR1 is SGHTA and CDR2 FQGNSA. CDR3 length: 14 amino acids. The V gene lost 5 bases and the J gene lost 3 bases, with 13 bases spanning the gap. The CDR3 sequence: CASSAGQLYTEAFF. Here the CDR3 DNA reads TGTGCCAGCAGCGCCGGACAGCTTTACACTGAAGCTTTCTTT.

The rearrangement uses TRBV19 and TRBJ2-7; 8 bases map to TRBD2. Per the germline V gene, CDR1 is LNHDA and CDR2 is SQIVND (reference sequence). The CDR3 runs 14 residues. V lost 8 bases to trimming and J lost 0 bases; unmatched junction nucleotides: 6. CDR3 amino acids: CASAGTRSSYEQYF. In DNA form, the CDR3 reads TGTGCCAGTGCAGGGACTAGGAGCTCCTACGAGCAGTACTTC.